A single sample gave rise to the 27 T cell receptor beta chains below, sequenced in a study of tumor T cells in aggressive B-cell lymphoma. The table came from immunoSEQ multiplex PCR; TCRdb's copy has only in-frame clones and leaves some out. The sample consists of about 3,000 clones, approximately 86% of them appearing once. The sample consisted of tumor tissue. These receptors were collected from an adult with diffuse large B cell lymphoma.

The V and J genes are TRBV6-1 and TRBJ2-3; perhaps TRBD2 as D (5 bases). V shed 5 bases and J shed 11 bases, with 14 bases lying between them. The germline gives CDR1 MNHNS, CDR2 SASEGT. The CDR3 is 12 residues long. The DNA of the CDR3 is TGTGCCAGCAGTAGCGCATTGGCGGGGCAGTATTTT. This encodes CASSSALAGQYF.

This chain connects TRBV27 to TRBJ2-5, with D perhaps TRBD1 (5 bases). The CDR3 runs 15 residues. Trimming stripped 4 bases from V and 6 bases from J, with 18 bases between. Germline-derived CDR1 and CDR2 are MNHEY and SMNVEV (reference sequence). Written as DNA, the CDR3 is TGTGCCAGCAGTTCCTCAGGGCCTAGTTTGAAGACCCAGTACTTC. It is translated as CASSSSGPSLKTQYF.

This chain links TRBV4-1 with TRBJ2-3, with TRBD1 matching over 12 bases. This CDR3 is built from 18 residues. The V segment lost 0 bases and the J segment 5 bases; nucleotides outside the gene matches: 9. Per the germline V gene, CDR1 is MGHRA and CDR2 is YSYEKL. The CDR3: CASSQEGTGGFIIDTQYF. The CDR3 coding sequence is TGCGCCAGCAGCCAAGAGGGGACAGGGGGCTTCATCATAGATACGCAGTATTTT.

This chain joins TRBV27 and TRBJ1-5; possibly TRBD1 for D (5 bases). Trimming removed 7 bases at V and 3 bases at J, with 16 bases between. The V gene's germline CDR1 is MNHEY and CDR2 SMNVEV (reference sequence). The CDR3 consists of 15 residues. The CDR3 is CASTPVGRDNQPQHF. The CDR3 region has the DNA TGTGCCAGCACCCCCGTTGGCAGGGACAATCAGCCCCAGCATTTT.

CDR3 in amino acids: CASSIGGMFNQPQHF. The CDR3 DNA reads as TGTGCCAGTAGTATAGGCGGGATGTTCAATCAGCCCCAGCATTTT. The genes are TRBV19 and TRBJ1-5, with D hard to call. The CDR3 has 15 amino acids. Trimming stripped 1 base from V and 3 bases from J, with 10 bases between. Germline lookup yields CDR1 LNHDA and CDR2 SQIVND (reference sequence).

V usage is TRBV21-1 and J usage is TRBJ2-7; TRBD2, as called in the table, went unchecked against the DNA. TRBV21-1 has pseudogene status. There are 13 residues in the CDR3. CDR3 bases: TGTGCCAGCAGGAGCGGACTAGCGGGTGAGCAGTACTTC. As protein: CASRSGLAGEQYF.

The genes are TRBV11-2 and TRBJ1-2; D gene unclear. Trimming removed 0 bases from V and 0 bases from J, with 11 bases in between. CDR1 is SGHAT, CDR2 FQNNGV, per germline. The CDR3 length is 16 residues. The DNA for the CDR3 is TGTGCCAGCAGCTTAGAGGGTACGGGAGCTAACTATGGCTACACCTTC. This translates into CASSLEGTGANYGYTF.

The CDR3 here is CASYPGLASVEQFF. CDR3 nucleotide sequence: TGCGCCAGCTACCCGGGACTAGCCAGTGTTGAGCAGTTCTTC. The V call is TRBV10-2, the J call TRBJ2-1; 9 bases are a match to TRBD2. Per the germline V gene, CDR1 is WSHSY and CDR2 is SAAADI. The CDR3 is 14 amino acids. V was pared by 8 bases and J by 9 bases, with 11 bases of the junction left unmatched.

The chain couples TRBV28 to TRBJ1-1; D is uncertain. CDR3 size: 11 residues. CDR1 and CDR2 (germline): MDHEN, SYDVKM. The V end was cut by 4 bases, the J end by 6 bases, with 6 bases between. The CDR3, as DNA: TGTGCCAGCAGTTCTAACGCTGAAGCTTTCTTT. This encodes CASSSNAEAFF.

The rearrangement joins TRBV19 to TRBJ1-1; D is unresolved. The germline V gene has CDR1 LNHDA and CDR2 SQIVND (reference sequence). The CDR3 loop spans 12 amino acids. Trimming stripped 7 bases from V and 3 bases from J, with 9 bases between. For the CDR3, the DNA is TGTGCCAGTAATCCTCGGGACACTGAAGCTTTCTTT. It codes for CASNPRDTEAFF.

CDR3: CASSLVGLAGDDYEQYF. CDR3 nucleotide sequence: TGTGCCAGCAGCTTGGTAGGACTAGCGGGGGACGACTACGAGCAGTACTTC. J is TRBJ2-7 and V is TRBV5-6; 13 bases are a match to TRBD2. The ends lost 0 bases at V and 3 bases at J; junction bases unmatched: 6. Germline lookup yields CDR1 SGHDT and CDR2 YYEEEE. The CDR3 runs to 17 residues.

The chain links TRBV2 to TRBJ1-4, with unresolved D. CDR1 and CDR2 (germline): SNHLY, FYNNEI. The length of the CDR3 is 13 residues. V was pared by 6 bases and J by 6 bases, with 11 bases between. DNA of the CDR3: TGTGCCAGCAGCCCCGGGAGGGATGAAAAACTGTTTTTT. As protein: CASSPGRDEKLFF.

The CDR3, as DNA: TGTGCCATCAGTGAGTCAGGTTCCAGGGCGGCTGAAAAACTGTTTTTT. Its translation is CAISESGSRAAEKLFF. This chain joins TRBV10-3 and TRBJ1-4; weak D call: TRBD1 (5 bases). V lost 0 bases and J 7 bases, leaving 15 bases between the germline ends. This CDR3 region has 16 residues. CDR1 is ENHRY, CDR2 SYGVKD, per germline.

The rearrangement uses TRBV19 and TRBJ1-1, with 7 bases aligning to TRBD1. The germline V gene encodes CDR1 LNHDA and CDR2 SQIVND (reference sequence). This CDR3 has 14 amino acids. V lost 6 bases and J lost 7; bases outside the gene matches: 11. CDR3 in amino acids: CASSRDSPLREAFF. In DNA form, the CDR3 reads TGTGCCAGTAGCCGGGACAGTCCTCTGCGTGAAGCTTTCTTT.

The chain uses TRBV14 and TRBJ2-1, with D possibly being TRBD2 (5 bases). Per germline, CDR1 SGHDN and CDR2 FVKESK. Trimming shortened V by 0 bases and J by 15 bases, and 12 bases separated the two germline ends. This CDR3 has 12 residues. CDR3 sequence reads: CASSQDLTRWFF. Here the CDR3 DNA reads TGTGCCAGCAGCCAAGATCTTACTAGGTGGTTCTTC.

This chain joins TRBV19 and TRBJ2-7, with a possible D match to TRBD2 (6 bases). Germline V gives CDR1 LNHDA, CDR2 SQIVND (reference sequence). Trimming shortened V by 7 bases and J by 6 bases, and 16 bases separated the two germline ends. The CDR3 has 13 residues. The CDR3 protein is CASTSTVGGEQYF. CDR3 DNA sequence: TGTGCCAGTACCTCGACAGTGGGAGGCGAGCAGTACTTC.

The sample holds one count of this clone. The CDR3 is CASSPGQGSKDGYTF. CDR3 sequence (DNA): TGTGCCAGCAGCCCGGGACAGGGCTCAAAGGATGGCTACACCTTC. The chain carries TRBV7-9 and TRBJ1-2; TRBD1 agrees at 9 bases. CDR3 size: 15 residues. CDR1 and CDR2 (germline): SEHNR, FQNEAQ (reference sequence). With 5 bases clipped from V and 6 bases from J, the junction kept 10 bases outside the gene matches.

This sequence joins TRBV28 and TRBJ2-3; 7 bases are shared with TRBD2. The germline V gene encodes CDR1 MDHEN and CDR2 SYDVKM. With 4 bases clipped from V and 2 bases from J, the junction kept 6 bases outside the gene matches. The CDR3 runs 15 residues. Written as DNA, the CDR3 is TGTGCCAGCAGTTATCTGCGGGAGACCACAGATACGCAGTATTTT. This translates into CASSYLRETTDTQYF.

The chain links TRBV6-6 to TRBJ2-7, with D tentatively TRBD1 (7 bases). Germline CDR1 reads MNHNY; CDR2 reads SVGAGI (reference sequence). The length of the CDR3 is 15 residues. The V end lost 0 bases, the J end lost 2 bases, and 11 bases lay between the germline ends. The DNA for the CDR3 is TGTGCCAGCAGTTACTCGGGGGGACAGCCCTACGAGCAGTACTTC. It translates to CASSYSGGQPYEQYF.

The chain employs TRBV5-4 and TRBJ1-6; the D gene is possibly TRBD1 (5 bases). The CDR3 length is 17 residues. Per the germline V gene, CDR1 is SGHNT and CDR2 is YYREEE (reference sequence). Trimming left V 2 bases short and J 0 bases short, with 12 bases between. The CDR3 DNA is TGTGCCAGCAGCTTCCCGAGGGGAGGCTCCTATAATTCACCCCTCCACTTT. Its translation: CASSFPRGGSYNSPLHF.

Only a few counts were recorded for this clone. The V and J genes are TRBV5-6 and TRBJ2-7; 7 positions agree with TRBD2. This CDR3 comprises 14 residues. V lost 2 bases, J lost 0 bases, and 2 bases stayed unmatched. From germline, CDR1 is SGHDT and CDR2 YYEEEE. CDR3 sequence reads: CASSLAGPSYEQYF. DNA for the CDR3: TGTGCCAGCAGCTTAGCGGGACCCTCCTACGAGCAGTACTTC.

The sample holds a few counts of this clone. The sample contains more than one DNA sequence encoding this CDR3. The chain combines TRBV4-3 with TRBJ2-7; 9 positions agree with TRBD2. The CDR3 covers 14 residues. Germline V gene sequence: CDR1 LGHNA, CDR2 YSLEER. J was trimmed by 4 bases and V by 5 bases; bases with no gene match: 6. The CDR3 region is CASSLRLAAYEQYF. The DNA of the CDR3 is TGCGCCAGCAGCTTACGACTAGCGGCTTACGAGCAGTACTTC.

The CDR3 region is CASTADLAGVNEQFF. The CDR3 nucleotides read TGTGCCAGCACTGCGGATCTAGCGGGAGTGAATGAGCAGTTCTTC. V gene TRBV9 combines with J gene TRBJ2-1, with TRBD2 identical over 10 bases. This CDR3 contains 15 residues. CDR1 and CDR2 from the germline V gene are SGDLS and YYNGEE. V was pared by 6 bases and J by 7 bases, with 10 bases of the junction left unmatched.

This clone was seen a few times. In nucleotides, the CDR3 is TGTGCCTGGAGCAAGGGACTAGCGGGAGCCAAGCAGTTCTTC. Translation gives CAWSKGLAGAKQFF. This chain uses TRBV30 with TRBJ2-1; 14 bases align to TRBD2. CDR3 size: 14 residues. The germline V gene has CDR1 GTSNPN and CDR2 SVGIG (reference sequence). Trimming at V came to 3 bases and at J to 11 bases, leaving 6 bases not matched to a gene.

The chain employs TRBV5-1 and TRBJ1-5; possible D gene TRBD1, 6 bases. Trimming removed 4 bases from V and 4 bases from J, with 9 bases in between. Germline V CDR1 and CDR2: SGHRS, YFSETQ. This CDR3 is 13 amino acids long. The CDR3 nucleotides read TGCGCCAGCAGCCTGGACAGAAATCAGCCCCAGCATTTT. This codes for CASSLDRNQPQHF.

The genes are TRBV30 and TRBJ2-5; the D is unclear. Germline V gene lookup returns CDR1 GTSNPN and CDR2 SVGIG (reference sequence). V dropped 3 bases and J dropped 7 bases, with 18 bases sitting between them. This CDR3 has 14 residues. For the CDR3, the DNA is TGTGCCTGGAGCCCACCCCTCCTTAGATCGACCCAGTACTTC. Protein: CAWSPPLLRSTQYF.

The gene calls are TRBV5-1 and TRBJ2-5; a weak D match, TRBD1 (5 bases). Germline CDR1 is SGHRS and CDR2 is YFSETQ. This CDR3 has 15 residues. V lost 0 bases, J lost 5 bases, and 14 bases lay in between. The CDR3 coding sequence is TGCGCCAGCAGCTTGGTAATCACGGACATTGAGACCCAGTACTTC. It is translated as CASSLVITDIETQYF. The whole variable domain, remainder taken from reference TRBV5-1 and TRBJ2-5, is KAGVTQTPRYLIKTRGQQVTLSCSPISGHRSVSWYQQTPGQGLQFLFEYFSETQRNKGNFPGRFSGRQFSNSRSEMNVSTLELGDSALYLCASSLVITDIETQYFGPGTRLLVL.